This is a list of T cell receptor beta chains from one sample in a study of T cell responses to AZD1222 COVID-19 vaccine. Profiling relied on immunoSEQ multiplex PCR, and the TCRdb table lists in-frame clones only, not all of them. The sample includes 100,000 to 150,000 clones, 88% of them seen just once. The sample was peripheral blood, taken on day 0 of MenACWY control vaccination. The source is an adult in good health. The CDR3 runs from the conserved cysteine through the conserved F or W. A D gene is named only where the DNA matches it firmly. Expanded clones are given a class, and other clones once, few, many or no size at all.

v_call	clone_size	j_call	d_call	cdr3_nt	cdr3_aa
TRBV7-3	.	TRBJ1-2	.	TGTGCCAGCAGCTTAGGTCAGGCGGAGGGACGGAATGGCTACACCTTC	CASSLGQAEGRNGYTF
TRBV25-1	.	TRBJ2-3	.	TGTGCCAGCTGGAGCCCCGCGGGAGATACGCAGTATTTT	CASWSPAGDTQYF
TRBV10-2	.	TRBJ2-7	TRBD2	TGCGCCAGCAACCTAGCGGGAGGGATCTCTTACGAGCAGTACTTC	CASNLAGGISYEQYF
TRBV4-1	once	TRBJ2-1	.	TGCGCCAGCAGCCAAGATTTGAGGGCCCACAATGAGCAGTTCTTC	CASSQDLRAHNEQFF
TRBV18	.	TRBJ2-6	.	TGTGCCAGCTCAATTCGAGACATCGCCCCCTCTGGGGCCAACGTCCTGACTTTC	CASSIRDIAPSGANVLTF
TRBV5-5	.	TRBJ1-4	.	TGTGCCAGCAGCCGGGACGGCCTCAATGAAAAACTGTTTTTT	CASSRDGLNEKLFF
TRBV5-4	.	TRBJ2-1	.	TGTGCCAGCAGCACATCTGATGAGCAGTTCTTC	CASSTSDEQFF
TRBV27	few	TRBJ1-5	.	TGTGCCAGCAGTCCGAGGCAGGGAGATCAGCCCCAGCATTTT	CASSPRQGDQPQHF
TRBV28	.	TRBJ2-7	.	TGTGCCAGCAGTTTGGGAAGATACGAGCAGTACTTC	CASSLGRYEQYF
TRBV19	once	TRBJ1-6	.	TGTGCCAGTAGTATAGAAGACTCCCCCTGGGATCCCCTCCACTTT	CASSIEDSPWDPLHF
TRBV19	.	TRBJ2-1	.	TGTGCCACCAGAAGGGCGGGCATCAATGAGCAGTTCTTC	CATRRAGINEQFF
TRBV6-5	.	TRBJ1-5	.	TGTGCCAGCAGTTTAGTGGGGTATAGCAATCAGCCCCAGCATTTT	CASSLVGYSNQPQHF
TRBV27	.	TRBJ2-1	TRBD2	TGTGCCAGCAGTCCAACGATTAGCGGGAGGCCCTCGAGCTCCTACAATGAGCAGTTCTTC	CASSPTISGRPSSSYNEQFF
TRBV5-4	once	TRBJ1-6	.	TGTGCCAGCAGCCAAGAGCAGAATTCACCCCTCCACTTT	CASSQEQNSPLHF
TRBV18	.	TRBJ1-1	.	TGTGCCAGCTCACCACCGACAGTAATGAACACTGAAGCTTTCTTT	CASSPPTVMNTEAFF
TRBV12-5	.	TRBJ1-2	TRBD1	TGTGCTAGTGCTAGGGACAGCTATGGCTACACCTTC	CASARDSYGYTF
TRBV9	few	TRBJ2-1	TRBD1	TGTGCCAGCAGCGTGCTCTCTGGGACAGGGGGCACGTTTTCCTACAATGAGCAGTTCTTC	CASSVLSGTGGTFSYNEQFF
TRBV3-1/TRBV3-2	.	TRBJ1-4	.	TGTGCCAGCAGCCAAGATTTGGGGGCTACTAATGAAAAACTGTTTTTT	CASSQDLGATNEKLFF
TRBV4-1	.	TRBJ2-7	TRBD1	TGCGCCAGCAGCCGGGGACAGTGGCTTTACGAGCAGTACTTC	CASSRGQWLYEQYF
TRBV5-1	.	TRBJ1-2	TRBD1	TGCGCCAGCAGCTTGCTACAGGGGAGCTATGGCTACACCTTC	CASSLLQGSYGYTF
TRBV7-2	.	TRBJ2-6	.	TGTGCCAGCAGCTTCCAAGTACTGGCCTCTGGGGCCAACGTCCTGACTTTC	CASSFQVLASGANVLTF
TRBV4-1	few	TRBJ2-7	.	TGCGCCAGCAGCCAAGGCCCCTTGCGGGCTATTTCCTACGAGCAGTACTTC	CASSQGPLRAISYEQYF
TRBV6-5	.	TRBJ1-4	.	TGTGCCAGCAGCCTAGAACAAGGGGTTAATGAAAAACTGTTTTTT	CASSLEQGVNEKLFF
TRBV15	.	TRBJ2-4	.	TGTGCCACCAGCAGAACAACAGGGAACATTCAGTACTTC	CATSRTTGNIQYF
TRBV2	.	TRBJ1-5	TRBD1	TGTGCCAGCAGTTTCCCCAGGGGGAGCAATCAGCCCCAGCATTTT	CASSFPRGSNQPQHF
TRBV28	.	TRBJ2-3	TRBD1	TGTGCCAGCAGTCCCCGGACAGGTCGAGATACGCAGTATTTT	CASSPRTGRDTQYF
TRBV7-8	.	TRBJ1-1	.	TGTGCCAGCTCCCAGCAGGGAGGCACTGAAGCTTTCTTT	CASSQQGGTEAFF